Sequencing of this T cell receptor beta chain was carried out in a study of blood T cell repertoires in COVID-19. About the study: Spain, Italy and the United States supplied samples that represented acute and convalescent COVID-19. Sample material is recorded as cDNA or gDNA derived from T cells, B-cell-depleted T cells, or PBMCs.

Measured with immunoSEQ multiplex PCR; TCRdb has only the in-frame clones, and not every one. The sample lists about 130,000 clones; roughly 84% were seen once. Per germline, CDR1 SGHKS and CDR2 YYEKEE (reference sequence). Trimming at V came to 4 bases and at J to 3 bases, leaving 13 bases not matched to a gene. The CDR3 runs to 16 residues. The sequence was collected from a man between 60 and 70 years old with acute or convalescent COVID-19. The sample was peripheral blood. The chain joins TRBV5-5 to TRBJ2-7, with 7 bases that match TRBD2. As DNA, the CDR3 is TGTGCCAGCAGCGCGCAAACCGGGACTACCTTCTACGAGCAGTACTTC. Translated, it gives CASSAQTGTTFYEQYF.